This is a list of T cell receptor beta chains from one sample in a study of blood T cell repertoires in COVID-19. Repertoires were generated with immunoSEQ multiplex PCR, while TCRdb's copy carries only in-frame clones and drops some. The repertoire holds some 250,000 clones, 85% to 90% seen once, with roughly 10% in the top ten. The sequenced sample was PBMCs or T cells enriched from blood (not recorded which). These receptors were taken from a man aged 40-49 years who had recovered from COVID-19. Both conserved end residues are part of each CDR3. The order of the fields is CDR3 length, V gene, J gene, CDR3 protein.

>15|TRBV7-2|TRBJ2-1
CASSSRTRLDTEQFF
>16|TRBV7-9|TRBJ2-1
CASSSERGSSYNEQFF
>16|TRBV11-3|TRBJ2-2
CASSARAGQGPGELFF
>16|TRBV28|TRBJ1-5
CASSTMRWTGNQPQHF
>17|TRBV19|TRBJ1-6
CASSTTGQSSYNSPLHF
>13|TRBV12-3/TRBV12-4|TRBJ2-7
CASRGRGGFEQYF
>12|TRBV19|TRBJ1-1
CASTTLFYEAFF
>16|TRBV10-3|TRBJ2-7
CAISDRQRDSTYEQYF
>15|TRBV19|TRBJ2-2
CASSIGSSHTGELFF
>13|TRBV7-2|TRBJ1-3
CASGTGARNTIYF
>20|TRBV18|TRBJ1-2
CASSSFLRRDRALPYYGYTF
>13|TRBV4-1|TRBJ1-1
CASSSRVGTEAFF
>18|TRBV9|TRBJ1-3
CASSPSLGQGNSGNTIYF
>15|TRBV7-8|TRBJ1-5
CASSLDPGRNQPQHF
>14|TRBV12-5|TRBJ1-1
CASRTGGLHTEAFF
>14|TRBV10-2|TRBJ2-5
CASSESVGGETQYF
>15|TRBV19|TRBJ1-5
CASSIATGGNQPQHF
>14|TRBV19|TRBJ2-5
CASSKRGAPETQYF
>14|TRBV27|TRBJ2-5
CASSLSSGSPTLYF
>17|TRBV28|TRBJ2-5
CASSSPGLAGAGETQYF
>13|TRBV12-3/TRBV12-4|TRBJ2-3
CASSLQRGYTQYF
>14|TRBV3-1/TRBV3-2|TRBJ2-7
CASSQVYSSYEQYF
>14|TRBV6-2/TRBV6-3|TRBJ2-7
CASSRASGPYEQYF
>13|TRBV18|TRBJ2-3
CASSPSSTDTQYF
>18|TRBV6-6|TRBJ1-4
CASSPTHRGGGHNEKLFF
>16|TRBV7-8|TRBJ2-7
CASSFGTSGNSYEQYF
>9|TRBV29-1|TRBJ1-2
CSVDYGYTF
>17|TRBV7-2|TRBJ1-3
CASTLRGRGTLGNTIYF
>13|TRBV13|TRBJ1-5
CASSPQGGQPQHF
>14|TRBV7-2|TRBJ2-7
CASSFATGWYEQYF
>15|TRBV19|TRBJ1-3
CASSPDSNSGNTIYF
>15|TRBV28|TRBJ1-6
CASSPTWSNNSPLHF
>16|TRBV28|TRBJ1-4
CASSYTSGTTNEKLFF
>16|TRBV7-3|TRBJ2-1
CASSLFGTSGSYEQFF
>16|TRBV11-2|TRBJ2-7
CASSLGTRTGISEQYF
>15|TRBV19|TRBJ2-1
CASRETGGTYNEQFF
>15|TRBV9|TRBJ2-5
CASSAKWTGPETQYF
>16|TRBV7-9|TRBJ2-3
CASSRISTRAADTQYF
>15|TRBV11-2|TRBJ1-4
CASSLDIQRNEKLFF
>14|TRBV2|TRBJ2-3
CATLGGISTDTQYF
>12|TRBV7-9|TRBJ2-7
CASSVSGSEQYF
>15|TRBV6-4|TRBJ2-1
CASSGPRQMYNEQFF
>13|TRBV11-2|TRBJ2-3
CASSLSGEDTQYF
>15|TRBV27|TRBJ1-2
CASSLGPQGPYGYTF
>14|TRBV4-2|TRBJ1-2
CASSQVTGIEGYTF
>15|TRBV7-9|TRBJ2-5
CASSPRGDVQETQYF
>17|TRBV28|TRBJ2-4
CASSPPGGGLAKNIQYF
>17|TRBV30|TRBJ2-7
CAWSPTGEILRSNEQYF
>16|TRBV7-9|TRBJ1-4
CASSFSSGATNEKLFF
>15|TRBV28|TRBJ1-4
CASSLISDSDEKLFF
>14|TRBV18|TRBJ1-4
CASSDRGQAEKLFF
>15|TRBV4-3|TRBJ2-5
CASSQELSGAETQYF
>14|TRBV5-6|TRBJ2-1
CASSTVIMNNEQFF
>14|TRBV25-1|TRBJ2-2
CASSGTSDTGELFF
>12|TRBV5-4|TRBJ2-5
CASSLLGETQYF